Listed here are 25 T cell receptor beta chains from one sample, sequenced in a study of CD8+ T cells in alopecia areata. The sequencing template was cDNA reverse transcribed from extracted RNA. This table comes from immunoSEQ multiplex PCR, and its TCRdb copy is limited to in-frame clones, with some not included. The sample offers about 110,000 clones and no singletons, the top ten holding around 20%. The sample consisted of lesional skin. The receptors here all came from a C3H/HeJ mouse with alopecia areata. The mouse strain carries the MHC haplotype H2-k.

In the case of this clone: Any gene name here is a mouse gene name. CDR3 bases read: TGTGCCAGCAGCCGGGACTGGGGGGGGAACTATGCT. Amino acids: CASSRDWGGNYA. The full CDR3 reads CASSRDWGGNYAEQFF. The gene calls are TRBV4 and TRBJ2-1, with 13 bases aligning to TRBD2. The read gets to within 4 residues of the CDR3 end, and the germline J gene fills in the rest. The ends lost 5 bases at V and 1 base at J; junction bases unmatched: 2. The CDR3 has 16 amino acids. Germline values: CDR1 LGHDT, CDR2 YNNKQL (reference sequence).

To note about this clone: Here the gene names and germline are mouse. With the read ending 4 residues before the CDR3 end, the germline J gene is used to fill in that end. The chain joins TRBV13-3 to TRBJ2-2; 7 nucleotides line up with TRBD2. The CDR3 spans 15 residues. Germline assignment: CDR1 NNHDY and CDR2 SYVADS. Trimming at V came to 5 bases and at J to 1 base, leaving 5 bases not matched to a gene. The sequenced CDR3 bases are TGTGCCAGCAGCCAGACTGGGCGAAACACCGGG. As protein: CASSQTGRNTG. The CDR3 reads in full as CASSQTGRNTGQLYF. The full variable domain, its missing parts supplied by reference TRBV13-3 and TRBJ2-2, is EAAVTQSPRSKVAVTGGKVTLSCHQTNNHDYMYWYRQDTGHGLRLIHYSYVADSTEKGDIPDGYKASRPSQENFSLILELASLSQTAVYFCASSQTGRNTGQLYFGEGSKLTVL.

This clone was picked up many times. The germline and genes are mouse ones. Read sequence stops 4 residues before the CDR3 end, and the germline J gene provides the missing end. This chain uses TRBV13-3 with TRBJ1-2, with 11 bases identical to TRBD1. V lost 2 bases, J lost 0 bases, and 3 bases stayed unmatched. The CDR3 is 16 residues long. Germline V CDR1 and CDR2: NNHDY, SYVADS. The DNA read from the CDR3 is TGTGCCAGCAGTGAGGGGACAGGGGGGGCAAACTCC. It encodes CASSEGTGGANS. The complete CDR3 reads CASSEGTGGANSDYTF.

As concerns this clone: The germline and genes are mouse ones. The read ends 4 residues early relative to the CDR3; the germline J gene fills the gap. The chain carries TRBV13-1 and TRBJ1-4, with 7 bases aligning to TRBD1. The CDR3 contains 15 residues. The V and J ends lost 3 bases and 4 bases, in that order; junction bases with no gene match: 6. The germline gives CDR1 NSHNY, CDR2 SYGAGN. The part of the CDR3 DNA that was read is TGTGCCAGCAGTGCCCGGCAGGGGGTCAACGAA. This encodes CASSARQGVNE. The entire CDR3 reads CASSARQGVNERLFF.

This clone has a handful of counts. The listed genes are named as in mouse. The DNA ends 4 residues before the CDR3 does, and the rest of the CDR3 is filled in from the germline J gene. This chain joins TRBV1 and TRBJ1-4; D is possibly TRBD1 (6 bases). The CDR3 contains 15 residues. From germline, CDR1 is NSQYPW and CDR2 LRSPGD (reference sequence). Between the trimmed V and J ends, which lost 0 bases and 6 bases, there was a span of 11 bases. This CDR3 reads CTCSAENREDERLFF. The DNA read from the CDR3 is TGCACCTGCAGTGCAGAAAACAGGGAGGACGAA. The entire variable domain, with the rest obtained from reference TRBV1 and TRBJ1-4, is as follows: VTLLEQNPRWRLVPRGQAVNLRCILKNSQYPWMSWYQQDLQKQLQWLFTLRSPGDKEVKSLPGADYLATRVTDTELRLQVANMSQGRTLYCTCSAENREDERLFFGHGTKLSVL.

Regarding this clone: The genes and germline here are from mouse. Read data end 4 residues before the CDR3 end; the end is taken from the germline J gene. V and J are TRBV13-3 and TRBJ2-3; TRBD2 matches at 13 bases. Germline CDR1 reads NNHDY; CDR2 reads SYVADS. J was trimmed by 0 bases and V by 0 bases; bases with no gene match: 4. There are 18 residues in the CDR3. The CDR3 protein is CASSDAGGLGGSAETLYF. Incomplete CDR3 DNA: TGTGCCAGCAGTGATGCGGGGGGACTGGGGGGGAGTGCAGAA.

With respect to this clone: These gene names are mouse names. The read finishes 4 residues shy of the CDR3 end, and the germline J gene is used to complete it. The chain links TRBV19 to TRBJ2-3; a weak D match, TRBD2 (7 bases). V lost 3 bases to trimming and J lost 4 bases, with 12 bases between them. The CDR3 consists of 14 residues. CDR1 is FNHDT and CDR2 is SITEND in the germline V gene (reference sequence). The CDR3: CASSRGGPPETLYF. Partial CDR3 DNA: TGTGCCAGCAGTAGAGGGGGGCCACCAGAA.

In the case of this clone: The genes are named according to mouse. The DNA ends 4 residues before the CDR3 does, and the rest of the CDR3 is filled in from the germline J gene. The chain combines TRBV1 with TRBJ2-7, with TRBD2 identical over 12 bases. Germline CDR1 is NSQYPW and CDR2 is LRSPGD (reference sequence). The CDR3 runs to 15 residues. V trimming: 4 bases; J trimming: 3 bases; junction bases outside the gene matches: 4. Here the CDR3 reads CTCSGGLGGLYEQYF. Partial CDR3 DNA: TGCACCTGCAGTGGGGGACTGGGGGGCCTCTAT.

Notes on this clone: The listed genes are named as in mouse. The DNA ends 4 residues before the CDR3 does, and the rest of the CDR3 is filled in from the germline J gene. The chain is built from TRBV1 and TRBJ2-7; D may be TRBD1 (6 bases). The CDR3 has 15 amino acids. Germline V gene lookup returns CDR1 NSQYPW and CDR2 LRSPGD (reference sequence). The CDR3 DNA, read in part, is TGCACCTGCAGTGCAGAAGCCCCAGGGGAGGAT. Translation gives CTCSAEAPGED. The full CDR3 protein is CTCSAEAPGEDEQYF.

The sample holds a few counts of this clone. Germline and genes: mouse. The read ends 4 residues shy of where the CDR3 ends; the end is completed using the germline J gene. The chain recombines TRBV1 with TRBJ2-7; tentative D call: TRBD2 (5 bases). The CDR3 loop spans 16 amino acids. Trimming cost V 0 bases and J 0 bases, with 12 bases left between them. Germline-derived CDR1 and CDR2 are NSQYPW and LRSPGD (reference sequence). The CDR3 spells CTCSADLGMSSYEQYF. The CDR3 bases that were read are TGCACCTGCAGTGCAGATCTGGGTATGAGCTCCTAT. Based on the CDR3 plus reference TRBV1 and TRBJ2-7, the full variable domain is VTLLEQNPRWRLVPRGQAVNLRCILKNSQYPWMSWYQQDLQKQLQWLFTLRSPGDKEVKSLPGADYLATRVTDTELRLQVANMSQGRTLYCTCSADLGMSSYEQYFGPGTRLTVL.

Details on this clone: The protein listed by TCRdb differs at residue 13 from the translated DNA, so the DNA translation is shown. The germline and genes are mouse ones. The CDR3 end lies 3 residues beyond the end of the read and is filled in from the germline J gene. The chain uses TRBV13-3 and TRBJ1-6, with D tentatively TRBD1 (6 bases). TRBJ1-6 carries the ORF label, with uncertain function. V lost 1 base and J lost 7, with 15 bases in between. This CDR3 is 16 amino acids long. CDR1 is NNHDY, CDR2 SYVADS, per germline. The DNA read from the CDR3 is TGTGCCAGCAGTGATTACCCTGACAGGCCCAATTCGCCC. This translates into CASSDYPDRPNSP. The full CDR3 protein reads CASSDYPDRPNSPLYF.

This clone was seen more than once but under ten times. Gene names and germline match the mouse. The missing CDR3 end, 4 residues past where the read stops, is filled in from the germline J gene. V usage is TRBV13-3 and J usage is TRBJ1-2, with a weak D call TRBD1 (5 bases). The CDR3 extends over 14 amino acids. Germline values: CDR1 NNHDY, CDR2 SYVADS. The CDR3 is CASSDAQERSDYTF. CDR3 bases read: TGTGCCAGCAGTGATGCACAGGAGAGGTCC.

With regard to this clone: The protein given in TCRdb and the translation of the DNA differ at residue 11, and the sequence presented here derives from the DNA. Mouse germline and gene names are used. The sequence runs out 3 residues before the end of the CDR3; the remainder is reconstructed from the germline J gene. V is TRBV13-3 and J is TRBJ1-3, with 9 bases that match TRBD1. CDR3 size: 14 residues. J gave up 4 bases and V 6 bases, and 5 bases lay outside the gene matches. Germline V gives CDR1 NNHDY, CDR2 SYVADS. The CDR3 bases that were read are TGTGCCAGCACGACAGGGGGGAACGGAAATACG. Its translation is CASTTGGNGNT. The whole CDR3 reads CASTTGGNGNTLYF.

This clone was seen more than once but under ten times. Gene labels here are mouse ones. The read halts 4 residues ahead of the CDR3 end, with the missing end drawn from the germline J gene. The V gene is TRBV13-3, the J gene TRBJ2-3; tentative D call: TRBD1 (7 bases). Trimming pared 5 bases from V and 0 bases from J, leaving 13 bases between. CDR1 is NNHDY, CDR2 SYVADS, per germline. The CDR3 totals 15 residues. The CDR3: CASRVQGTSAETLYF. CDR3 DNA, as far as it was read: TGTGCCAGCAGGGTACAGGGGACTAGTGCAGAA.

This clone was seen a handful of times. Gene names are the mouse ones. The CDR3 goes on 4 residues after the read ends, and that part is filled in from the germline J gene. The chain joins TRBV13-3 to TRBJ2-1; no clear D. The V end lost 0 bases, the J end lost 0 bases, and 7 bases lay between the germline ends. The germline V gene encodes CDR1 NNHDY and CDR2 SYVADS. The CDR3 sequence is 15 residues long. The CDR3 sequence is CASSDARVNYAEQFF. The covered CDR3 bases are TGTGCCAGCAGTGATGCGAGGGTTAACTATGCT.

As concerns this clone: Genes here carry mouse names. Read coverage stops 4 residues before the CDR3 terminus; the germline J gene supplies the remainder. The chain joins TRBV17 to TRBJ2-3; 7 nucleotides align to TRBD1. Unmatched junction bases numbered 0, after V lost 0 bases and J lost 0 bases. This CDR3 region has 15 residues. CDR1 and CDR2 from the germline V gene are MNHDT and YYDKIL. The sequenced CDR3 bases are TGTGCTAGCAGTAGAGAACAGGGGAGTGCAGAA. Residues: CASSREQGSAE. The full CDR3 protein reads CASSREQGSAETLYF.

About this clone itself: Germline and genes here are mouse. The read comes to an end 4 residues before the CDR3 does, leaving the germline J gene to fill in the end. The chain couples TRBV31 to TRBJ1-4, with D possibly matching TRBD1 (6 bases). This CDR3 contains 14 residues. The germline gives CDR1 GKSSPN, CDR2 SITVG. The V end lost 7 bases, the J end lost 0 bases, and 12 bases lay between the germline ends. The sequenced part of the CDR3 DNA is TGTGCCTTAAGGGGGGGAATTTCCAACGAA. It specifies CALRGGISNE. The full-length CDR3 reads as CALRGGISNERLFF.

This clone has just a few counts. Any gene name here is a mouse gene name. The read stops 4 residues short of the end of the CDR3; the missing end is completed from the germline J gene. The chain links TRBV29 to TRBJ2-7; D ambiguous. The CDR3 covers 11 residues. Germline lookup yields CDR1 MSHET and CDR2 SYDVDS. CDR3 bases read: TGTGCTAGCAGTTACAGATAT. This codes for CASSYRY. The entire CDR3 protein reads CASSYRYEQYF. The entire variable domain, with the rest obtained from reference TRBV29 and TRBJ2-7, is as follows: DMKVTQMPRYLIKRMGENVLLECGQDMSHETMYWYRQDPGLGLQLIYISYDVDSNSEGDIPKGYRVSRKKREHFSLILDSAKTNQTSVYFCASSYRYEQYFGPGTRLTVL.

As for this clone: Gene names denote mouse genes. The read falls 4 residues short of the CDR3 end, and the missing part is taken from the germline J gene. The chain carries TRBV13-3 and TRBJ2-7; 11 bases align to TRBD2. Germline V lookup: CDR1 NNHDY, CDR2 SYVADS. The CDR3 covers 15 residues. Trimming at V came to 3 bases and at J to 2 bases, leaving 4 bases not matched to a gene. The CDR3 protein is CASSGTGGSPYEQYF. CDR3 DNA, as far as it was read: TGTGCCAGCAGTGGGACTGGGGGGTCTCCCTAT.

With respect to this clone: Mouse germline and gene names are used. From the germline J gene comes the end of the CDR3, since the read stops 4 residues before it. The chain employs TRBV13-3 and TRBJ2-2, with D possibly matching TRBD1 (6 bases). The germline V gene encodes CDR1 NNHDY and CDR2 SYVADS. V gave up 2 bases and J gave up 1 base, with 9 bases separating them. The CDR3 runs 15 residues. The CDR3 is CASSDRDINTGQLYF. The part of the CDR3 DNA that was read is TGTGCCAGCAGTGACCGGGACATAAACACCGGG.

About this clone itself: The protein given in TCRdb and the translation of the DNA differ at residue 11, and the sequence presented here derives from the DNA. Any gene name here is a mouse gene name. The read comes to an end 3 residues before the CDR3 does, leaving the germline J gene to fill in the end. The rearrangement joins TRBV19 to TRBJ1-3; 7 bases match TRBD1. The CDR3 loop spans 14 amino acids. V dropped 2 bases and J dropped 3; count of bases not matched to a gene: 2. Looked up from germline, CDR1 is FNHDT and CDR2 is SITEND (reference sequence). The covered CDR3 bases are TGTGCCAGCAGTATCAGGGGGGTTGGAAATACG. Translating gives CASSIRGVGNT. The full CDR3 protein is CASSIRGVGNTLYF.

In this sample, this clone turned up a few times. A mismatch at residue 12 separates the TCRdb protein from the translated DNA, so the protein presented here was translated from the DNA. Gene names are mouse gene names. The CDR3 extends 3 residues past the end of the read, so its final part is completed from the germline J gene. The chain carries TRBV13-3 and TRBJ1-3; 7 bases map to TRBD1. This CDR3 comprises 15 residues. Trimming removed 4 bases from V and 0 bases from J; junction bases left unmatched: 4. From germline, CDR1 is NNHDY and CDR2 SYVADS. CDR3 sequence reads: CASSMGQLSGNTLYF. The CDR3 bases that were read are TGTGCCAGCAGTATGGGACAGCTTTCTGGAAATACG.

As concerns this clone: Each gene name is a mouse one. With the read ending 4 residues before the CDR3 end, the germline J gene is used to fill in that end. V and J are TRBV1 and TRBJ2-7; D is ambiguous. Germline CDR1 reads NSQYPW; CDR2 reads LRSPGD (reference sequence). Trimming removed 2 bases at V and 1 base at J, with 9 bases between. The CDR3 is 14 amino acids. The DNA read from the CDR3 is TGCACCTGCAGTGCAAGGAGACAATCCTAT. It translates to CTCSARRQSY. The complete CDR3 reads CTCSARRQSYEQYF.

About this clone itself: The gene names given are mouse names. The CDR3 end falls 4 residues outside the read, so it is completed with the germline J gene. The V and J genes are TRBV1 and TRBJ2-1, with 8 bases lining up with TRBD1. V dropped 3 bases and J dropped 1; count of bases not matched to a gene: 5. Looked up from germline, CDR1 is NSQYPW and CDR2 is LRSPGD (reference sequence). This CDR3 has 16 amino acids. The DNA read from the CDR3 is TGCACCTGCAGTGCGACTCACAGGGGGAACTATGCT. Translated, it gives CTCSATHRGNYA. The entire CDR3 reads CTCSATHRGNYAEQFF.

This clone was detected only a few times. Each gene name is a mouse one. Sequencing ends 4 residues short of the CDR3 end; the germline J gene provides the rest. The chain is built from TRBV17 and TRBJ2-7; TRBD2 aligns across 11 bases. This CDR3 region has 14 residues. Looked up from germline, CDR1 is MNHDT and CDR2 is YYDKIL. The covered CDR3 bases are TGTGCTAGCAGTTCTACTGGGGGGGCATAT. Translated, it gives CASSSTGGAY. The whole CDR3 sequence reads CASSSTGGAYEQYF.